Listed below are T cell receptor beta chains from one sample, sequenced in a study of Ad26.COV2.S vaccination and SARS-CoV-2 variants. Data came from immunoSEQ multiplex PCR; TCRdb stores just in-frame clones and leaves some out. The sample includes hundreds of thousands of clones, 89% seen only once; the top ten take approximately 2.5%. The starting material was peripheral blood, obtained in a trial of Ad26.COV2.S vaccine versus placebo. Receptors were obtained from a person aged 18-65 years who received the Ad26.COV2.S COVID-19 vaccine or a placebo. The CDR3 runs from the conserved cysteine through the conserved F or W. Size is omitted from some rows. Given values are once, few, many or a class for expanded clones.

V gene | clone size | CDR3 protein
TRBV2 | NA | CASRRDSNQPQHF
TRBV2 | NA | CASGADGDSPLHF
TRBV9 | once | CASSVGARGQETQYF
TRBV4-1 | NA | CASSTWTADTQYF
TRBV4-1 | NA | CASSQDRGGVAFF
TRBV28 | NA | CASSLMGQGGGYTF
TRBV7-3 | NA | CASSQVGSHNGEQFF
TRBV4-3 | once | CASSQEIRGEQYF
TRBV19 | NA | CASSTGTGMNTEAFF
TRBV4-1 | NA | CASSLGTVLNQPQHF
TRBV5-4 | NA | CASSFGSRTSGVVPGKLFF
TRBV27 | few | CASTGFGTSPLHF
TRBV6-5 | NA | CAGGRDTQYF
TRBV4-1 | NA | CASSQVIWDRLSNTGELFF
TRBV24-1 | NA | CAIGLAFPHEQFF
TRBV6-2/TRBV6-3 | NA | CASSKARDYNEQFF
TRBV18 | NA | CASSPRPSGANVLTF
TRBV5-1 | NA | CASSLLWQSSYEQYF
TRBV5-1 | NA | CASSGGLVSYEQYF
TRBV5-6 | NA | CASSWMGHRVKTQYF
TRBV7-9 | NA | CASSLGSGELFF
TRBV3-1/TRBV3-2 | few | CASSQNGAGGNTIYF
TRBV15 | NA | CATSRQGASNQPQHF
TRBV6-5 | NA | CASSPWARYHEQFF
TRBV2 | NA | CASGWRGEGYGYTF
TRBV6-5 | NA | CATIRGLANYGYTF
TRBV19 | NA | CASSRQVEEKLFF
TRBV7-2 | NA | CASSSQGPGGYTF
TRBV7-9 | NA | CASSLVFSGEYGYTF
TRBV28 | once | CASSFSPGGDSGNTIYF
TRBV7-9 | NA | CASSSTWAGVNNQPQHF
TRBV9 | NA | CASSVGPGQGNTIYF
TRBV4-1 | NA | CASSPPGVRVRYGYTF
TRBV6-5 | once | CASSYSTGAEQYF
TRBV5-4 | NA | CASSLSVSGNTIYF
TRBV18 | NA | CASSLLHGGGSSYNEQFF
TRBV28 | NA | CASSSTGATEAFF
TRBV5-1 | NA | CASSFLLAGRPWSSYNEQFF
TRBV11-3 | once | CASSPRQGASHTDTQYF
TRBV19 | NA | CASSIGTGYYGYTF
TRBV6-2/TRBV6-3 | NA | CASSYSKGGEQFF
TRBV14 | NA | CASSQEMGTRGNQPQHF
TRBV5-8 | NA | CASSLVRWEAEAFF
TRBV5-5 | NA | CASSGTGVQPQHF
TRBV5-1 | NA | CASSTTGYEQFF
TRBV19 | once | CASSYNEKLFF
TRBV7-2 | NA | CASSLDPTGAGGGYTF
TRBV6-2/TRBV6-3 | NA | CASSRQGITEAFF
TRBV28 | NA | CASSLRRHYGYTF
TRBV6-4 | NA | CASSATSGAGETQYF
TRBV19 | NA | CASSNRGTAPGRTQYF
TRBV5-1 | NA | CASDPTGIVGSGYTF
TRBV7-9 | NA | CASNRDRGGYGYTF
TRBV7-9 | NA | CASSWTGVGGELFF
TRBV27 | NA | CASSATGTVGNTIYF
TRBV4-1 | NA | CASSLRTATVAGELFF
TRBV19 | NA | CASSIRTGGTEAFF